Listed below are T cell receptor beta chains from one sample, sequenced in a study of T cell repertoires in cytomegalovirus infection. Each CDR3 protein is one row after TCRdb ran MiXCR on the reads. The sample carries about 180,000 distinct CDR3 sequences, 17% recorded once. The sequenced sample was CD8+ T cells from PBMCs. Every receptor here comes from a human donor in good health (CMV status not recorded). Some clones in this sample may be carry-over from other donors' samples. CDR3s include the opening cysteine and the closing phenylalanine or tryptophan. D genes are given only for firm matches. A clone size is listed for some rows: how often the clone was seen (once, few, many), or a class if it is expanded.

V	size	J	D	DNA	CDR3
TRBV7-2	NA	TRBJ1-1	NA	TGTGCCAGCAGCTTAGCAGGGTGGGGTGGTACTGAAGCTTTCTTT	CASSLAGWGGTEAFF
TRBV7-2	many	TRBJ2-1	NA	TGTGCCAGCAGCTTAGGAGGCGGGCGCCACTCCTACAATGAGCAGTTCTTC	CASSLGGGRHSYNEQFF
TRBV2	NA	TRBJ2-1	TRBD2	TGTGCCAGCAGTCAAGCGGGGGGCCGCAATGAGCAGTTCTTC	CASSQAGGRNEQFF
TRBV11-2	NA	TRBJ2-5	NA	TGTGCCAGCAGCTTAGTTGGGCCGGAGACCCAGTACTTC	CASSLVGPETQYF
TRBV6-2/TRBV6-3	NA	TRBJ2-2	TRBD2	TGTGCCAGCAGTTACGGCCGGGGACTAGCGGGGAACACCGGGGAGCTGTTTTTT	CASSYGRGLAGNTGELFF
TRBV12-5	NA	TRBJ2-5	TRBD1	TGTGCTAGTGGAACTGGACAGGGCATACAAGAGACCCAGTACTTC	CASGTGQGIQETQYF
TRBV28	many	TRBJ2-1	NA	TGTGCCAGCAGTTTGGGGGTACCACACATTAGCTCCTACAATGAGCAGTTCTTC	CASSLGVPHISSYNEQFF
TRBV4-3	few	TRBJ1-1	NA	TGCGCCAGCAGCCAAGGGGGGATGAACACTGAAGCTTTCTTT	CASSQGGMNTEAFF
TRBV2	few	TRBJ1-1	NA	TGTGCCAGCAGTGACCCGGGCGGGGACACTGAAGCTTTCTTT	CASSDPGGDTEAFF
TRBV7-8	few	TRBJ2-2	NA	TGTGCCAGCAGGCAGTACAGGGAAACCGGGGAGCTGTTTTTT	CASRQYRETGELFF
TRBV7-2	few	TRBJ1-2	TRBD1	TGTGCCAGCAGCCCCAGTCGGACAGGGGGCGGTGGCTACACCTTC	CASSPSRTGGGGYTF
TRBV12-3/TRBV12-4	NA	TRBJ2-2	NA	TGTGCCAGCAGTTCCGGGGAGCTGTTTTTT	CASSSGELFF
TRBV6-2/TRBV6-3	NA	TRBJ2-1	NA	TGTGCCAGCAGTTACACACGGACCGAGCAGTTCTTC	CASSYTRTEQFF
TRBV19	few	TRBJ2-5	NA	TGTGCCAGTAGTATAACGCTAGTCTCCGGTGGGACGAAAGAGACCCAGTACTTC	CASSITLVSGGTKETQYF
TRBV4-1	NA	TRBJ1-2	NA	TGCGCCAGCAGCCAAGCCAGGGTCTATGGCTACACCTTC	CASSQARVYGYTF
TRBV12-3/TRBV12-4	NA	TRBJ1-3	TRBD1	TGTGCCAGTTCGACAGGGAGCTCTGGAAACACCATATATTTT	CASSTGSSGNTIYF
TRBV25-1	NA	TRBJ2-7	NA	TGTGCCAGCAGTGAGAACCCGGGGGCCGGTTACGAGCAGTACTTC	CASSENPGAGYEQYF
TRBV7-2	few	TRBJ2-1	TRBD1	TGTGCCAGCAGCTTATATCGAGCAGGGGGATCCCTATACTATGAGCAGTTCTTC	CASSLYRAGGSLYYEQFF
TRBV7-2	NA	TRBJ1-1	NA	TGTGCCAGCAGCTTCTCCCAGGGAACTGAAGCTTTCTTT	CASSFSQGTEAFF
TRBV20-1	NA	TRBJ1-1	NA	TGCAGTGCCGACCTCTCTGAAGCTTTCTTT	CSADLSEAFF
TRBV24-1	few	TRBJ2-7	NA	TGTGCCACCAGTGACTCCTACGAGCAGTACTTC	CATSDSYEQYF
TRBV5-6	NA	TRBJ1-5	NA	TGTGCCAGCAGCCTGTGGGGGGCCTATAGCAATCAGCCCCAGCATTTT	CASSLWGAYSNQPQHF
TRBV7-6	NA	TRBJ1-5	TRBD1	TGTGCCAGCAGCTTGACAACCGGGACAGGTGACAATCAGCCCCAGCATTTT	CASSLTTGTGDNQPQHF
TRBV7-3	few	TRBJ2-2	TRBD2	TGTGCCAGCAGCTTAACGGCCGGGGGGGCGAACACCGGGGAGCTGTTTTTT	CASSLTAGGANTGELFF
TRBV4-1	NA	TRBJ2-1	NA	TGCGCCAGCAGCCAAGAGGTTCAGTCCCTCGAGCAGTTCTTC	CASSQEVQSLEQFF
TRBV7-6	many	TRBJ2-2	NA	TGTGCCAGCAGCCCCACCGGGGAGCTGTTTTTT	CASSPTGELFF
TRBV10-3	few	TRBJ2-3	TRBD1	TGTGCCATCAGTGACCCAGGACAGGGGAGGACAGATACGCAGTATTTT	CAISDPGQGRTDTQYF
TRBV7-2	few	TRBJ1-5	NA	TGTGCCAGCAGCTTAGAACAGCCTGTGGATCCCCAGCATTTT	CASSLEQPVDPQHF
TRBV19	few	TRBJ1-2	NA	TGTGCCAGTAGTGCTACTATAGGAAAGAATGGCTACACCTTC	CASSATIGKNGYTF
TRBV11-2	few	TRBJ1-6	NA	TGTGCCAGCAGCTTAGACCGGAACGGGAATTCACCCCTCCACTTT	CASSLDRNGNSPLHF
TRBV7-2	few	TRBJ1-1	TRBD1	TGTGCCAGCAGCGTGAACAGGGGGAACACTGAAGCTTTCTTT	CASSVNRGNTEAFF
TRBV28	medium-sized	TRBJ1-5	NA	TGTGCCAGCAGTTTAGAACAGGGCGATCAGCCCCAGCATTTT	CASSLEQGDQPQHF
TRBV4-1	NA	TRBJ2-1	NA	TGCGCCAGCAGCCAAGAAGGGGGGACCTACAATGAGCAGTTCTTC	CASSQEGGTYNEQFF
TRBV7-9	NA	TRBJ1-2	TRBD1	TGTGCCAGCAGCTTAGGTACAGGGGTGGATGGCTACACCTTC	CASSLGTGVDGYTF
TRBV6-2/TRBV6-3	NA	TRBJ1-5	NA	TGTGCCAGCAGTTACAGGAGGCGGGAACTCCAGCATTTT	CASSYRRRELQHF
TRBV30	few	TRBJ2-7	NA	TGTGCCTGGTCCCTCAACAGGGAAAATTCCTACGAGCAGTACTTC	CAWSLNRENSYEQYF
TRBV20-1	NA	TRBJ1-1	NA	TGCAGTCCCCGGGGCCCGGGGGTAGATACTGAAGCTTTCTTT	CSPRGPGVDTEAFF
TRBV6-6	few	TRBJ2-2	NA	TGTGCCAGCAGTCCCATAACCCCCAGGGTCGGGAACACCGGGGAGCTGTTTTTT	CASSPITPRVGNTGELFF
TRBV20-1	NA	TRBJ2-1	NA	TGCAGTGCGGCCGGGACGGATTCCTACAATGAGCAGTTCTTC	CSAAGTDSYNEQFF
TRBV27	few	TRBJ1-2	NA	TGTGCCAGCAGTTTATCGTGGGTTGGGGACTATGGCTACACCTTC	CASSLSWVGDYGYTF
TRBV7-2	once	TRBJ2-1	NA	TGTGCCAGCAGCCGGGGCCCTAGCCTCCTTTTCGGCTCGGGGAATGAGCAGTTCTTC	CASSRGPSLLFGSGNEQFF
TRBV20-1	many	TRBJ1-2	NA	TGCAGTGCTAGAGAAAGCTTAACAGATCATTTCCATGGCTACACCTTC	CSARESLTDHFHGYTF
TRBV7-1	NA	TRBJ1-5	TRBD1	TGTGCCAGCAGCCCGACAGGGCTTAATCAGCCCCAGCATTTT	CASSPTGLNQPQHF
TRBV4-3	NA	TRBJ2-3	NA	TGCGCCAGCAGCCAAGATCGGGGGGCTAGCACAGATACGCAGTATTTT	CASSQDRGASTDTQYF
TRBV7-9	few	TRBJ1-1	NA	TGTGCCAGCAGCTCTCCCCTGGACACTTCTGAAGCTTTCTTT	CASSSPLDTSEAFF
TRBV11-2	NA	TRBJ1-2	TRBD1	TGTGCCAGCAGCCCTGGGACAGAACGTTGGGGCTACACCTTC	CASSPGTERWGYTF
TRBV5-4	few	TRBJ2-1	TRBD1	TGTGCCAGCAGCTCCCCCGGGACAGGGGAAAATGAGCAGTTCTTC	CASSSPGTGENEQFF
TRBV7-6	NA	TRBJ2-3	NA	TGTGCCAGCAGCCCCAGGGGTCCTAGCGGAACAGATACGCAGTATTTT	CASSPRGPSGTDTQYF
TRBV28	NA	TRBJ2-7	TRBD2	TGTGCCAGTGTTCAACTAGCGGGGTCCTACGAGCAGTACTTC	CASVQLAGSYEQYF
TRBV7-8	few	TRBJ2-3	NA	TGTGCCAGCAGCTTAGGTGTCGGCACAGATACGCAGTATTTT	CASSLGVGTDTQYF
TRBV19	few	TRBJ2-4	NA	TGTGCCAGTAGTCCAAACCTCGGGACGGCCAAAAACATTCAGTACTTC	CASSPNLGTAKNIQYF
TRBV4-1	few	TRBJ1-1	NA	TGCGCCAGCAGCCAAGGACAGACGAACACTGAAGCTTTCTTT	CASSQGQTNTEAFF
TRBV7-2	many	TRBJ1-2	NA	TGTGCCAGCAGCTTAGGGGTCACGGTCTATGGCTACACCTTC	CASSLGVTVYGYTF
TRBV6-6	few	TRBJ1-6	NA	TGTGCCAGCAGCTTTCAGGGACTAATTTCACCCCTCCACTTT	CASSFQGLISPLHF
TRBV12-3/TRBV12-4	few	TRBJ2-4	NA	TGTGCCAGCAGTTCCCAGGGCAACATGGACATTCAGTACTTC	CASSSQGNMDIQYF
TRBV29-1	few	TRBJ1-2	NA	TGCAGCGTTGAAGATCGGACCGTTAACTATGGCTACACCTTC	CSVEDRTVNYGYTF
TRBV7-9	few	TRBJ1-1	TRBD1	TGTGCCAGCAGCCCGGACAGGGGTAGGATGACTGAAGCTTTCTTT	CASSPDRGRMTEAFF